This T cell receptor (beta chain) was recorded in a study of blood T cells in healthy people across ages (dated by TCRdb to the mid-2010s). About the full investigation: In model experiments, roughly one uniquely barcoded TCR beta cDNA molecule per two T cells was captured by template switching. Using deep sequencing normalized with unique cDNA molecular identifiers, the study measured how TCR beta repertoire diversity changes with age. The donors were divided into four age groups: young (average around 15 years), middle-aged (approximately 41), aged (approximately 62) and long-lived (more than 75). To avoid experimental bias, donors of different ages were randomly spread across the sequencing lanes. The study analyzed two additional independent replicas of 1 million unique cDNA reads from the same blood draw for two donors, one aged 18 to 29 and one aged 80 or older. Findings and caveats that apply to the study as a whole: Because donor CMV infection status was unknown, age-related changes in expanded clonotypes were potentially confounded. A strong correlation was found between observed TCR beta diversity and the percentage of naive T cells measured by flow cytometry. Compared with the aged group, the long-lived group had more naive CD4+ T cells, fewer expanded clones and increased TCR diversity, a pattern suggesting age selection. Estimates of total diversity based on one million sequenced T cells were considered lower bounds and underestimates. Bulk unsorted PBMC profiling prevented conclusive comparison of naive and antigen-experienced compartments. As age increased, observed TCR beta diversity per million T cells dropped in a roughly linear way, and a significant reduction was already evident by age about 40.

From a lookup of the germline V gene (reference sequence), CDR1 and CDR2 are GTSNPN and SVGIG. The CDR3 covers 14 residues, taking in both the cysteine and the phenylalanine. Only the CDR3 DNA is retained, 42 bases long and in frame from the first base. Receptor libraries were prepared by 5' RACE. Sequencing instrument: Illumina HiSeq 2500. A second PCR of about 6 to 12 cycles was performed with a sample-barcoded 5' primer and a J-beta primer mix. Each TCR beta cDNA molecule received a unique molecular identifier from a template-switch 5' adaptor carrying 12 random nucleotides. At least 3 million CDR3-containing paired-end reads were obtained from each sample. First-strand cDNA synthesis was performed from all RNA using the Mint cDNA synthesis kit, with priming by a TRBC-specific oligonucleotide. Following uracil-DNA glycosylase treatment, a first 18-cycle PCR with universal primers M1SS and BC2_uni_R was performed on all cDNA. The authors' pipeline ran thus. For normalization, 1 million high-quality reads, each with a distinct molecular identifier, were randomly selected from each sample. Instead of being binned into consensus sequences, reads with shared molecular identifiers were discarded. MiTCR, run with a Q25 quality threshold and the strictest error-elimination algorithm, handled CDR3 identification, clonotype clustering and error correction. A nonparametric unseen species model using Euler transformation provided a lower-bound estimate of total TCR beta diversity. TCRdb trimmed public reads at Q25 via fastp, called clones via MiXCR and kept in-frame beta chains. Rows merge per CDR3 protein into single entries with the most common DNA and genes. The V and J calls were determined by TCRdb, not by the authors. The sample data list about 1.6 million distinct CDR3 sequences, and 34% of these were observed just once. The ten most abundant clones make up approximately 10% of the sample.

Donors were 39 systemically healthy Caucasian individuals from Russia aged 6 to 90 years. Each donor gave roughly 9 milliliters of peripheral blood, drawn into EDTA-treated Vacutainer tubes. Ficoll-Paque density-gradient centrifugation was used to isolate PBMCs, with at least 7 million obtained per sample. Total RNA was extracted from PBMCs with Trizol reagent, with at least 6 micrograms obtained per sample. The percentages of naive CD45RAhigh/CD27high T cells were determined by flow cytometry on a PBMC aliquot from every donor. To note about this clonotype: Its cognate antigen has yet to be identified. It has no much larger one-base neighbor in the sample; base qualities were not kept.

Material: blood. The sequence links TRBV30 to TRBJ2-5; a confident D gene designation cannot be given. TRBJ2-7 matches the DNA end more closely, so the J call is doubtful. The receptor comes from a woman in her twenties or thirties in good health. CDR3 loop: CAWSGFGLGNEQYF. The nucleotides are TGTGCCTGGAGTGGATTTGGTCTTGGCAACGAGCAGTACTTC.